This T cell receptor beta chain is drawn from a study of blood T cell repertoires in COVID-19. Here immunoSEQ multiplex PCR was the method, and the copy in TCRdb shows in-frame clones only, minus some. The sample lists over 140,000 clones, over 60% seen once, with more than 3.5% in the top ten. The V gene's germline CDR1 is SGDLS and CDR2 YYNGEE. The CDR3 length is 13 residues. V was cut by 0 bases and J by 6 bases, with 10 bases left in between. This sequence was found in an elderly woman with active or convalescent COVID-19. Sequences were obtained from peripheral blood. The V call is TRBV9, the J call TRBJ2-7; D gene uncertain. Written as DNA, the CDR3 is TGTGCCAGCAGCGTAGCCTTTGGCCTCGAGCAGTACTTC. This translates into CASSVAFGLEQYF. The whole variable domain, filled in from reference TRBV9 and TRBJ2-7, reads DSGVTQTPKHLITATGQRVTLRCSPRSGDLSVYWYQQSLDQGLQFLIQYYNGEERAKGNILERFSAQQFPDLHSELNLSSLELGDSALYFCASSVAFGLEQYFGPGTRLTVT.